Described below is a single TCR beta chain sequence and its context. Methods used by the authors: The authors estimated nucleated cell counts from reference gene primer amplification. Using immunoSEQ multiplex PCR, the repertoire was profiled, and TCRdb retains in-frame clones only, with some absent. That table furnishes V, J and clone size, whereas the DNA furnished D and trimming. The sample contains about 160,000 clones, 80% of which appear only once. Symptom resolution, clearance, or two negative PCRs marked donors in Cohort 3 as recovered. The sample comes from a study of blood T cell repertoires in COVID-19. With 6 bases removed from V and 6 bases from J, the gap between germline ends came to 20 bases. CDR3 size: 16 residues. Germline CDR1 is LGHDT and CDR2 is YNNKEL (reference sequence).

V usage is TRBV3-1 (or the pseudogene TRBV3-2) and J usage is TRBJ1-4; D is possibly TRBD1 (6 bases). This TCR was sampled from an older woman who had recovered from COVID-19. Material for sequencing was PBMCs or T cells enriched from blood (not recorded which). The CDR3 DNA sequence: TGTGCCAGCAGTCAGAGCACAGGGTTTGGGGATGAAAAACTGTTTTTT. The encoded protein is CASSQSTGFGDEKLFF.